The 9 T cell receptor beta chains given below trace back to one sample, sequenced in a study of blood T cell repertoires in COVID-19 (dated by TCRdb to about 2020). The library relied on the immunoSEQ multiplex PCR assay. TCRdb carries this immuneACCESS record with in-frame sequences only. Its versions omit some clonotypes, under half of them owing to an unresolved V gene in the studies checked, with the rest unexplained. The sample table shows under 300,000 clones, and around 90% are seen once. Clones ranked in the top ten supply 0.83% of the sample. The material sequenced was peripheral blood. The receptors were gathered from a young man with COVID-19, enrolled during active disease.

This sequence joins TRBV6-4 and TRBJ1-6, with 7 bases lining up with TRBD1. Germline lookup yields CDR1 MRHNA and CDR2 SNTAGT. Unmatched junction bases numbered 4, after V lost 0 bases and J lost 17 bases. The CDR3 length is 12 residues. The CDR3 here is CASSDSNRGIHF. CDR3 DNA: TGTGCCAGCAGTGACTCAAACAGGGGAATCCACTTT.

This sequence joins TRBV5-1 and TRBJ2-7, with D perhaps TRBD1 (7 bases). CDR3 length: 13 residues. The V end lost 5 bases, the J end lost 3 bases, and 12 bases lay between the germline ends. In germline, CDR1 is SGHRS, CDR2 YFSETQ. CDR3 DNA: TGCGCCAGCAGTCGACAGGGAGGCTACGAGCAGTACTTC. Its protein product is CASSRQGGYEQYF.

The rearrangement joins TRBV5-3 to TRBJ1-4, with TRBD1 matching over 12 bases. TRBV5-3 qualifies as an ORF whose function is uncertain. This CDR3 contains 16 residues. The V segment lost 5 bases and the J segment 8 bases; nucleotides outside the gene matches: 10. The CDR3 DNA is TGTGCCAGAAGAAAAAAAACCGGGACAGGGGGCGAAAAACTGTTTTTT. Its translation is CARRKKTGTGGEKLFF.

This clone has a handful of counts. The CDR3 nucleotides are TGCGCCAGCAGTCCGACAGGGCTTAACACCGGGGAGCTGTTTTTT. This encodes CASSPTGLNTGELFF. The V gene is TRBV10-1, the J gene TRBJ2-2; 7 bases match TRBD1. Germline V gene lookup returns CDR1 WNHNN and CDR2 SYGVQD (reference sequence). V lost 5 bases and J lost 2; bases outside the gene matches: 5. The CDR3 is 15 residues long.

The chain recombines TRBV12-3 or TRBV12-4 with TRBJ2-1, with a tentative D call TRBD1 (5 bases). The V gene lost 2 bases and the J gene lost 13 bases, with 15 bases spanning the gap. The CDR3 runs 13 residues. DNA of the CDR3: TGTGCCAGCAGTTTAATTATCCTCAGGGTTCAGTTCTTC. As protein: CASSLIILRVQFF.

V is TRBV12-5 and J is TRBJ2-3, with 7 bases that match TRBD1. CDR3 size: 16 residues. The J segment lost 5 bases and the V segment lost 3 bases, leaving 11 bases of the junction unmatched. Per germline, CDR1 LGHNT and CDR2 FRNRAP. Written as DNA, the CDR3 is TGTGCTAGTGGTTTCACAGGGGTCCCCTCCTTAGATACGCAGTATTTT. Protein product: CASGFTGVPSLDTQYF.

As for this clone: This CDR3 is also generated by other DNA sequences in the sample. This sequence joins TRBV6-5 and TRBJ1-2; D is unresolved. Between the trimmed V and J ends, which lost 0 bases and 5 bases, there was a span of 10 bases. Germline CDR1 MNHEY, CDR2 SVGAGI. This CDR3 region has 14 residues. CDR3 coding DNA: TGTGCCAGCAGTTACTCGGGCAGAGGGTATGGCTACACCTTC. Residues: CASSYSGRGYGYTF.

The genes are TRBV9 and TRBJ2-3; 7 bases are a match to TRBD1. V lost 3 bases to trimming and J lost 2 bases; unmatched junction nucleotides: 3. In germline, CDR1 is SGDLS, CDR2 YYNGEE. The CDR3 totals 14 residues. CDR3 DNA: TGTGCCAGCAGCGGAGGACAGGTCACAGATACGCAGTATTTT. Its protein is CASSGGQVTDTQYF.

The chain combines TRBV9 with TRBJ1-1, with D possibly being TRBD1 (5 bases). V dropped 0 bases and J dropped 2 bases, with 17 bases sitting between them. The CDR3 runs 17 residues. Germline V gene lookup returns CDR1 SGDLS and CDR2 YYNGEE. The CDR3 protein is CASSVADGGGSNTEAFF. In DNA, the CDR3 is TGTGCCAGCAGCGTAGCGGATGGGGGGGGGAGCAACACTGAAGCTTTCTTT.